One sample yielded the 17 T cell receptor beta chains listed below, sequenced in a study of blood T cell repertoires in COVID-19. This table comes from immunoSEQ multiplex PCR, and its TCRdb copy is limited to in-frame clones, with some not included. The sample yields around 220,000 clones, around nine tenths seen once. The material sequenced was PBMCs or T cells enriched from blood (not recorded which). These receptor sequences come from a woman between 50 and 59 years old with acute COVID-19.

This sequence joins TRBV19 and TRBJ2-3; the D gene is possibly TRBD2 (6 bases). V shed 4 bases and J shed 1 base, with 15 bases lying between them. This CDR3 is built from 16 residues. From germline, CDR1 is LNHDA and CDR2 SQIVND (reference sequence). CDR3: CASSSAGLTGTDTQYF. DNA for the CDR3: TGTGCCAGTAGTAGCGCGGGACTCACCGGCACAGATACGCAGTATTTT.

The rearrangement links TRBV2 to TRBJ2-3; 11 nucleotides align to TRBD2. The CDR3 spans 16 residues. V was clipped by 7 bases and J by 0 bases; unmatched bases: 6. From germline, CDR1 is SNHLY and CDR2 FYNNEI. CDR3 sequence (DNA): TGTGCCAGCATCACGGGACTAGCGGCTAGCACAGATACGCAGTATTTT. This codes for CASITGLAASTDTQYF.

The count of this clone is one. The chain joins TRBV27 to TRBJ1-1; 7 bases are a match to TRBD1. CDR3 size: 14 residues. CDR1 is MNHEY and CDR2 is SMNVEV in the germline V gene (reference sequence). V shed 7 bases and J 10 bases; nucleotides not matched to a gene: 15. CDR3 coding DNA: TGTGCCAGCACCCCGGGCTGGAAGGGGGCGCGAGCTTTCTTT. It specifies CASTPGWKGARAFF.

V and J are TRBV5-1 and TRBJ2-3; D perhaps matches TRBD1 (6 bases). Germline CDR1 and CDR2: SGHRS and YFSETQ. Trimming took 3 bases from V and 0 from J, leaving 14 bases between them. The CDR3 sequence is 16 residues long. The CDR3: CASSSRDISSTDTQYF. The CDR3 DNA follows: TGCGCCAGCAGCTCCAGGGACATAAGCAGCACAGATACGCAGTATTTT.

The V and J genes are TRBV3-1 (or the pseudogene TRBV3-2) and TRBJ1-3, with D unresolved. The germline V gene encodes CDR1 LGHDT and CDR2 YNNKEL (reference sequence). V lost 4 bases and J 0 bases, leaving 7 bases between the germline ends. The CDR3 has 14 residues. The CDR3 is CASSLRYSGNTIYF. The CDR3 nucleotides read TGTGCCAGCAGCCTGCGGTACTCTGGAAACACCATATATTTT.

The rearrangement links TRBV19 to TRBJ1-1; D call uncertain. The V end lost 8 bases, the J end lost 0 bases, and 10 bases lay between the germline ends. The CDR3 loop spans 13 amino acids. Germline-derived CDR1 and CDR2 are LNHDA and SQIVND (reference sequence). The DNA for the CDR3 is TGTGCCAGTGAGCCCGGGGTGAACACTGAAGCTTTCTTT. It encodes CASEPGVNTEAFF. Together with reference TRBV19 and TRBJ1-1, the CDR3 gives the full variable domain: DGGITQSPKYLFRKEGQNVTLSCEQNLNHDAMYWYRQDPGQGLRLIYYSQIVNDFQKGDIAEGYSVSREKKESFPLTVTSAQKNPTAFYLCASEPGVNTEAFFGQGTRLTVV.

The chain recombines TRBV29-1 with TRBJ2-1; 8 bases map to TRBD2. V was clipped by 6 bases and J by 8 bases; unmatched bases: 9. Germline V CDR1 and CDR2: SQVTM, ANQGSEA. The CDR3 is 13 amino acids. Here the CDR3 DNA reads TGCAGCGTAAGCGGGAGAGGGGTTTATGAGCAGTTCTTC. Translating gives CSVSGRGVYEQFF.

This clone was detected only a few times. This sample includes further DNA sequences coding for the same CDR3. The chain is built from TRBV9 and TRBJ1-3, with D possibly TRBD1 on 5 matching bases. The CDR3 extends over 15 amino acids. The germline V and J ends were trimmed by 0 bases and 0 bases, with 7 bases remaining between them. CDR1 SGDLS and CDR2 YYNGEE come from the germline V gene. The CDR3 DNA sequence: TGTGCCAGCAGCGTAGGGGGCCTCTCTGGAAACACCATATATTTT. It translates to CASSVGGLSGNTIYF. Based on the CDR3 plus reference TRBV9 and TRBJ1-3, the full variable domain is DSGVTQTPKHLITATGQRVTLRCSPRSGDLSVYWYQQSLDQGLQFLIQYYNGEERAKGNILERFSAQQFPDLHSELNLSSLELGDSALYFCASSVGGLSGNTIYFGEGSWLTVV.

The rearrangement joins TRBV4-1 to TRBJ2-3, with D maybe TRBD1 (5 bases). Trimming removed 0 bases at V and 10 bases at J, with 14 bases between. This CDR3 has 14 residues. Germline assignment: CDR1 MGHRA and CDR2 YSYEKL. The CDR3, as DNA: TGCGCCAGCAGCCAAGATGGGGCTAGTACGGCGCAGTATTTT. Translation gives CASSQDGASTAQYF.

V and J are TRBV29-1 and TRBJ2-5, with D possibly matching TRBD2 (6 bases). The germline CDR1 and CDR2 sequences are SQVTM and ANQGSEA. V gave up 6 bases and J gave up 7 bases, with 21 bases separating them. This CDR3 region has 14 residues. CDR3 residues: CSVDRDGGKGTQYF. The CDR3 DNA is TGCAGCGTCGACCGGGACGGGGGTAAAGGGACCCAGTACTTC.

The gene calls are TRBV4-2 and TRBJ2-1; 16 bases match TRBD2. The CDR3 consists of 24 residues. With V trimmed by 2 bases and J by 6 bases, 25 bases remained unmatched. Germline loops: CDR1 LGHNA, CDR2 YNFKEQ. CDR3 sequence: CASSQPTPGQGTSGRVAAFNEQFF. The DNA of the CDR3 is TGTGCCAGCAGCCAACCTACCCCGGGACAGGGGACTAGCGGGAGGGTGGCGGCGTTCAATGAGCAGTTCTTC.

This chain uses TRBV19 with TRBJ1-5; no clear D. This CDR3 has 13 residues. CDR1 is LNHDA, CDR2 SQIVND, per germline (reference sequence). V lost 3 bases and J 6 bases, leaving 9 bases between the germline ends. CDR3 sequence (DNA): TGTGCCAGTAGTATGTTACGGGGTCAGCCCCAGCATTTT. Its translation is CASSMLRGQPQHF.

The chain joins TRBV29-1 to TRBJ2-7, with 9 bases matching TRBD1. Germline CDR1 is SQVTM and CDR2 is ANQGSEA. There are 13 residues in the CDR3. V shed 8 bases, J shed 5 bases, and the junction held 10 bases outside the gene matches. CDR3 nucleotides: TGCAGCACATACAGGGGGCCCGGGAACGAGCAGTACTTC. Translation gives CSTYRGPGNEQYF.

The chain joins TRBV7-3 to TRBJ2-5; TRBD1 aligns across 7 bases. The CDR3 loop spans 16 amino acids. The germline V gene has CDR1 SGHTA and CDR2 FQGTGA. V lost 5 bases and J lost 3; bases outside the gene matches: 12. CDR3 sequence reads: CASSPRPNRGEETQYF. The CDR3 nucleotides read TGTGCCAGCAGCCCCCGACCTAACAGGGGAGAAGAGACCCAGTACTTC.

This clone showed up just once. The CDR3 DNA reads TGCGCCAGCAGCTCTACAGTTGCAGGGAGGGAGACCCAGTACTTC. Translated: CASSSTVAGRETQYF. V and J are TRBV5-1 and TRBJ2-5; a weak D match, TRBD2 (6 bases). Germline CDR1 and CDR2: SGHRS and YFSETQ. The ends were cut back, 3 bases at V and 5 bases at J, with 17 bases in the middle. This CDR3 comprises 15 residues.

V gene TRBV6-5 combines with J gene TRBJ2-5, with D possibly matching TRBD1 (5 bases). Trimming stripped 0 bases from V and 6 bases from J, with 11 bases between. The CDR3 has 14 amino acids. Germline values: CDR1 MNHEY, CDR2 SVGAGI. CDR3 region: CASSYSAGRKTQYF. Written as DNA, the CDR3 is TGTGCCAGCAGTTACTCTGCAGGGCGCAAGACCCAGTACTTC.

This chain links TRBV7-8 with TRBJ2-5; TRBD2 agrees at 9 bases. J was trimmed by 4 bases and V by 3 bases; bases with no gene match: 3. Germline V gene lookup returns CDR1 SGHVS and CDR2 FQNEAQ. The CDR3 is 14 amino acids. CDR3 loop: CASSLGTSLETQYF. CDR3 nucleotide sequence: TGTGCCAGCAGCTTGGGGACTAGCTTAGAGACCCAGTACTTC.